This T cell receptor (beta chain) was recorded in a study of blood T cell repertoires in COVID-19. About the study: COVID-19 samples from acute and convalescent phases originated in the United States, Italy and Spain. PBMCs, B-cell-depleted T cells, or T cells were the source of the cDNA or gDNA that made up the material.

Original analysis: By means of reference gene primer amplification, nucleated cell counts were estimated. Only in-frame clones appear in the TCRdb table, and some are missing; sequencing was by immunoSEQ multiplex PCR. V, J and clone size are taken as reported in that table, and D and trimming were inferred from the DNA itself. Among some 200,000 clones listed, more than 75% were seen once. This CDR3 spans 15 amino acids. V shed 3 bases and J shed 4 bases, with 13 bases lying between them. Germline lookup yields CDR1 LGHDT and CDR2 YNNKEL (reference sequence). The clonotype comes from a man older than 75 with acute or convalescent COVID-19. This chain joins TRBV3-1 (or the pseudogene TRBV3-2) and TRBJ2-1; D is possibly TRBD1 (5 bases). The specimen sequenced was peripheral blood. The CDR3 is CASSQRSRAYNEQFF. CDR3 nucleotide sequence: TGTGCCAGCAGCCAGCGTTCCAGGGCATACAATGAGCAGTTCTTC.